This TCR beta chain emerged from a study of T cell changes during pregnancy in multiple sclerosis. The CDR3 sequence is 16 residues long. V lost 4 bases, J lost 0 bases, and 13 bases lay in between. Germline V gene sequence: CDR1 SEHNR, CDR2 FQNEAQ (reference sequence). Only in-frame clones appear in the TCRdb table, and some are missing; sequencing was by immunoSEQ multiplex PCR. The top ten hold 0.76% of the sample, which has approximately 65,000 clones, around 90% seen once. The receptor was derived from a female donor with multiple sclerosis, enrolled in a pregnancy study. Sequences were derived from CD4+ T cells from peripheral blood mononuclear cells, sampled in the first trimester of pregnancy. This chain uses TRBV7-9 with TRBJ1-3; possible D gene TRBD1, 6 bases. The CDR3: CASSWGGGSSGNTIYF. The CDR3 DNA follows: TGTGCCAGCAGCTGGGGGGGCGGAAGCTCTGGAAACACCATATATTTT.